The clone carrying this TCR beta chain was detected only a few times. Its antigen is not known. Germline CDR1 MNHEY, CDR2 SVGAGI. The CDR3 is 13 residues long. V was pared by 2 bases and J by 6 bases, with 1 base of the junction left unmatched. The protocol attached unique molecular identifiers to individual cDNA molecules. MiXCR, run by TCRdb on the 5' RACE reads, gives a single entry per CDR3 protein. This sample has nearly 80,000 distinct CDR3 sequences, with roughly 12% found just once. These data come from a study of early T cells in non-severe SARS-CoV-2 infection. Overall study: The chains were unpaired, and the sequenced material was bulk RNA from unsorted whole blood.

Findings and limits, study-wide: Clonotype matching in VDJdb favored anti-spike CD8 responses and did not capture private and CD4 specificities.

Sequencing input: whole blood. The chain couples TRBV6-5 to TRBJ2-1; 7 bases are shared with TRBD2. The receptor was isolated from an adult who was a healthcare worker with PCR-confirmed SARS-CoV-2 infection or an uninfected control (not recorded which). CDR3 region: CASSYGRVNEQFF. The CDR3 nucleotides are TGTGCCAGCAGTTACGGGAGGGTCAATGAGCAGTTCTTC.